The T cell receptor beta chain under discussion was sequenced for a study of identical twins. Study-wide results and limits: There is a chance that invariant MAIT and iNKT cells partially muddied zero-insertion analyses.

Regarding this clonotype: Antigen specificity is unknown. A much larger clone lies a single base off, so this may be a read error.

Germline V gene data show CDR1 as DFQATT and CDR2 as SNEGSKA (reference sequence). V was trimmed by 8 bases and J by 0 bases, leaving 11 bases between them. This CDR3 comprises 14 residues. A universal primer site arose from template switching, and cDNA bore unique molecular identifiers. One entry per CDR3 protein, called by TCRdb with MiXCR from the 5' RACE reads. The profile covers 210,000 or so distinct CDR3 sequences, with around 8% appearing a single time and more than 1.5% taken by the ten largest. The same data also contributed to another study, on yellow fever vaccine responses in identical twins.

This clonotype originated in a woman aged 18 to 35 in good health. V is TRBV20-1 and J is TRBJ2-6; a possible D gene is TRBD2 (5 bases). Sequenced sample: memory (CD45RO+) T cells sorted from blood. The CDR3 DNA reads TGCAGTACGGACTTCCCCTCTGGGGCCAACGTCCTGACTTTC. This sequence encodes CSTDFPSGANVLTF.